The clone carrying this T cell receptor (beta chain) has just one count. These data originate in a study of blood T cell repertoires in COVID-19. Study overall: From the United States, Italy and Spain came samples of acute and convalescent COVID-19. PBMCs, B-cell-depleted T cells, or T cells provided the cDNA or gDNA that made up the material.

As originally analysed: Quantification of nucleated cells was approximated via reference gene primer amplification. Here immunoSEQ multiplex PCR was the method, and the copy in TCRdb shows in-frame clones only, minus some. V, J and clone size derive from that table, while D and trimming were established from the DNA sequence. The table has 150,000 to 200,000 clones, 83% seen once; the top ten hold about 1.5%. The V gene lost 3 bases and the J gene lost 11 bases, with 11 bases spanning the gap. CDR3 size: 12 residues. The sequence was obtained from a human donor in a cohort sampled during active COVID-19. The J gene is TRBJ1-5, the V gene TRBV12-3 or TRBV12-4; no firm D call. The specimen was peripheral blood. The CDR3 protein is CASSLESRTQHF. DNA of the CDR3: TGTGCCAGCAGTTTGGAGAGTCGGACCCAGCATTTT.